A single sample gave rise to the 24 T cell receptor beta chains below, sequenced in a study of identical twins (dated by TCRdb to the mid-2010s). The protocol used for the library was 5' RACE. The reads were generated on an Illumina HiSeq 2000. TCRdb reworked the public reads: Q25 trimming with fastp, MiXCR clone assembly, productive beta chains retained. Here each entry gathers all rows of one CDR3 protein and keeps the most common genes and DNA. This sample holds approximately 470,000 distinct CDR3 sequences; 13% to 15% were observed only once. The ten top clones hold around 0.57% of the sample. Another study also made use of these data, one on yellow fever vaccine responses in identical twins.

Sequencing input: CD4+ T cells sorted from blood. These TCRs come from a woman between 18 and 30 years old in good health.

The genes are TRBV5-8 and TRBJ1-5, with 8 bases identical to TRBD1. V shed 3 bases and J 8 bases; nucleotides not matched to a gene: 10. CDR1 and CDR2 from the germline V gene are SGHTS and YDEGEE. The CDR3 has 15 residues. The CDR3 region has the DNA TGTGCCAGCAGCTCCCTCGGGACAGGAATTGAGCCCCAGCATTTT. This sequence encodes CASSSLGTGIEPQHF.

This clonotype was observed at least ten times. The V gene is TRBV28, the J gene TRBJ1-1; D remains ambiguous. V was cut by 5 bases and J by 0 bases, with 10 bases left in between. The CDR3 has 14 residues. Germline V gene data show CDR1 as MDHEN and CDR2 as SYDVKM. CDR3 DNA: TGTGCCAGCAGTCTCAGTGGGGTGAACACTGAAGCTTTCTTT. Translating it yields CASSLSGVNTEAFF.

The CDR3 loop is CASSDKMVQFF. CDR3 bases: TGTGCCAGCAGCGACAAGATGGTGCAGTTCTTC. This rearrangement joins TRBV6-2 or TRBV6-3 to TRBJ2-1; no definite D call. The CDR3 covers 11 residues. Trimming took 6 bases from V and 12 from J, leaving 12 bases between them. Germline V gene data show CDR1 as MNHEY and CDR2 as SVGEGT.

In its sample, this clonotype was seen once. This chain links TRBV7-6 with TRBJ2-1, with 15 bases matching TRBD2. Germline lookup yields CDR1 SGHVS and CDR2 FNYEAQ. This CDR3 spans 18 amino acids. V lost 1 base and J lost 0; bases outside the gene matches: 1. CDR3 protein: CASSLGTSGRVSYNEQFF. CDR3 bases: TGTGCCAGCAGCTTAGGGACTAGCGGGAGGGTCTCCTACAATGAGCAGTTCTTC.

This clonotype has only a few counts. The V and J genes are TRBV10-3 and TRBJ2-1; D is uncertain. Germline CDR1 ENHRY, CDR2 SYGVKD. The CDR3 length is 14 residues. Trimming removed 4 bases at V and 2 bases at J, with 9 bases between. The CDR3 DNA follows: TGTGCCATCAGTGCAAGACAACCCTACAATGAGCAGTTCTTC. Protein: CAISARQPYNEQFF.

The chain is built from TRBV15 and TRBJ2-6, with TRBD1 as a possible D gene (5 bases). The V gene lost 0 bases and the J gene lost 4 bases, with 16 bases spanning the gap. Germline CDR1 is LNHNV and CDR2 is YYDKDF (reference sequence). CDR3 length: 18 residues. CDR3 amino acids: CATSRDMIGAGGANVLTF. The CDR3 coding sequence is TGTGCCACCAGCAGAGATATGATAGGGGCTGGGGGGGCCAACGTCCTGACTTTC.

The CDR3 sequence is CASSPRPSYYEQYF. CDR3 nucleotide sequence: TGTGCCAGCAGCCCCAGACCGAGCTACTACGAGCAGTACTTC. This sequence joins TRBV7-2 and TRBJ2-7, with no clear D. CDR1 SGHTA and CDR2 FQGNSA come from the germline V gene. V was cut by 5 bases and J by 3 bases, with 14 bases left in between. The CDR3 length is 14 residues.

This clonotype was observed a handful of times. J is TRBJ2-7 and V is TRBV6-1; 12 bases align to TRBD2. The CDR3 consists of 14 residues. Trimming took 4 bases from V and 6 from J; bases not matched to a gene: 4. Germline V gene lookup returns CDR1 MNHNS and CDR2 SASEGT. The DNA of the CDR3 is TGTGCCAGCAGTGGGACTAGCGGGGTTCCCGAGCAGTACTTC. Amino acids: CASSGTSGVPEQYF.

This clonotype was recorded a few times. The chain links TRBV20-1 to TRBJ1-5, with D possibly being TRBD1 (5 bases). Germline CDR1 and CDR2: DFQATT and SNEGSKA (reference sequence). The germline V and J ends were trimmed by 0 bases and 0 bases, with 9 bases remaining between them. The CDR3 consists of 15 residues. The CDR3: CSARDGADSNQPQHF. CDR3 in DNA: TGCAGTGCTAGAGATGGGGCAGATAGCAATCAGCCCCAGCATTTT.

This clonotype was counted a few times. The V and J genes are TRBV14 and TRBJ1-2; weak D call: TRBD1 (5 bases). Trimming removed 4 bases at V and 7 bases at J, with 19 bases between. Germline assignment: CDR1 SGHDN and CDR2 FVKESK. CDR3 length: 15 residues. CDR3 DNA: TGTGCCAGCAGCCGGAATGGGGCAGCTGCATTTGGCTACACCTTC. Protein sequence: CASSRNGAAAFGYTF.

This clonotype was detected a few times. This rearrangement joins TRBV15 to TRBJ2-3, with D perhaps TRBD2 (7 bases). The V gene lost 4 bases and the J gene lost 6 bases, with 14 bases spanning the gap. The CDR3 is 14 residues long. Per germline, CDR1 LNHNV and CDR2 YYDKDF (reference sequence). In DNA, the CDR3 is TGTGCCACCAGCACCCTGGGGGGGCAGGATACGCAGTATTTT. Translation gives CATSTLGGQDTQYF.

The chain carries TRBV11-3 and TRBJ2-1, with a weak D call TRBD2 (6 bases). V lost 1 base and J 0 bases, leaving 10 bases between the germline ends. This CDR3 spans 16 amino acids. Per germline, CDR1 SGHNT and CDR2 YENEEA. The CDR3 sequence is CASSLVAASSYNEQFF. The CDR3 nucleotides are TGTGCCAGCAGCTTAGTAGCGGCAAGCTCCTACAATGAGCAGTTCTTC.

This chain connects TRBV12-3 or TRBV12-4 to TRBJ2-7; perhaps TRBD1 as D (5 bases). The CDR3 covers 15 residues. Trimming cost V 0 bases and J 9 bases, with 18 bases left between them. The CDR3 DNA reads TGTGCCAGCAGTTTAGCAGGGGCGAAACACGGCGGGCAGTACTTC. This sequence encodes CASSLAGAKHGGQYF.

This clonotype was counted a few times. The genes are TRBV5-1 and TRBJ1-4; TRBD1 matches 8 bases. This CDR3 region has 15 residues. Germline-derived CDR1 and CDR2 are SGHRS and YFSETQ. The junction had 6 bases not matched to a gene; V was cut back by 4 bases and J by 4 bases. The CDR3 protein is CASSISGGFNEKLFF. The CDR3, as DNA: TGCGCCAGCAGCATTTCAGGGGGCTTTAATGAAAAACTGTTTTTT. Full variable domain (outside the CDR3, taken from reference TRBV5-1 and TRBJ1-4): KAGVTQTPRYLIKTRGQQVTLSCSPISGHRSVSWYQQTPGQGLQFLFEYFSETQRNKGNFPGRFSGRQFSNSRSEMNVSTLELGDSALYLCASSISGGFNEKLFFGSGTQLSVL.

The V call is TRBV6-5, the J call TRBJ2-7; possible D gene TRBD1, 7 bases. The CDR3 totals 12 residues. V lost 6 bases and J lost 13, with 19 bases in between. Germline CDR1 reads MNHEY; CDR2 reads SVGAGI. CDR3 amino acids: CASSSTQGGLYF. In nucleotides, the CDR3 is TGTGCCAGCAGCTCGACTCAGGGGGGCCTCTACTTC.

This clonotype was detected ten times or more. The chain recombines TRBV29-1 with TRBJ2-1; D call uncertain. CDR3 size: 13 residues. Germline V gene data show CDR1 as SQVTM and CDR2 as ANQGSEA. The V gene lost 7 bases and the J gene lost 4 bases, with 14 bases spanning the gap. The DNA for the CDR3 is TGCAGCGCTGATCATAGGAATTACAATGAGCAGTTCTTC. It codes for CSADHRNYNEQFF.

The chain uses TRBV9 and TRBJ2-7; D is undetermined. Looked up from germline, CDR1 is SGDLS and CDR2 is YYNGEE. Deletions cut 4 bases from V and 6 bases from J, with 14 bases between. The length of the CDR3 is 13 residues. CDR3 nucleotide sequence: TGTGCCAGCAGCTCCGAACCCCCGTCCGAGCAGTACTTC. It translates to CASSSEPPSEQYF.

This clonotype was recorded many times. One end of the junction varies from germline; a read error may be responsible. The chain combines TRBV5-1 with TRBJ2-3, with TRBD2 matching over 11 bases. Germline V CDR1 and CDR2: SGHRS, YFSETQ. There are 15 residues in the CDR3. The CDR3 spells CASSLAGGGTDTQYF. The CDR3 DNA follows: TGTGCCAGCAGCTTAGCGGGAGGGGGCACAGATACGCAGTATTTT.

This clonotype was counted between two and nine times. CDR3 sequence: CAWSALLDPLHF. In DNA form, the CDR3 reads TGTGCCTGGAGTGCCCTGCTGGATCCCCTCCACTTT. The rearrangement joins TRBV30 to TRBJ1-6; D gene unclear. The CDR3 spans 12 residues. Deletions cut 1 base from V and 13 bases from J, with 11 bases between. Germline V gives CDR1 GTSNPN, CDR2 SVGIG (reference sequence). Variable domain in full (rest from reference TRBV30 and TRBJ1-6): SQTIHQWPATLVQPVGSPLSLECTVEGTSNPNLYWYRQAAGRGLQLLFYSVGIGQISSEVPQNLSASRPQDRQFILSSKKLLLSDSGFYLCAWSALLDPLHFGNGTRLTVT.

This chain joins TRBV4-2 and TRBJ2-3, with 11 bases lining up with TRBD2. The CDR3 spans 19 residues. V lost 5 bases, J lost 0 bases, and 13 bases stayed unmatched. CDR1 LGHNA and CDR2 YNFKEQ come from the germline V gene. CDR3: CASSTLPGLAEISTDTQYF. The DNA of the CDR3 is TGTGCCAGCAGCACACTCCCGGGACTAGCGGAGATAAGCACAGATACGCAGTATTTT.

About this clonotype itself: The germline gene is not matched at one end of the junction; a read error may be the cause. V is TRBV4-1 and J is TRBJ2-3; TRBD2 matches 14 bases. The germline CDR1 and CDR2 sequences are MGHRA and YSYEKL. The CDR3 is 16 amino acids. In DNA, the CDR3 is TGCGCTAGCAACCAGGGACTAGCGGGAGCTTTTGGTACGCAGTATTTT. Translated: CASNQGLAGAFGTQYF.

The chain couples TRBV20-1 to TRBJ2-5; D is ambiguous. The length of the CDR3 is 8 residues. Deletions cut 7 bases from V and 4 bases from J, with 1 base between. Germline CDR1 and CDR2: DFQATT and SNEGSKA (reference sequence). The CDR3 is CSVETQYF. CDR3 in DNA: TGCAGTGTAGAGACCCAGTACTTC.

This clonotype was observed many times. The rearrangement uses TRBV20-1 and TRBJ1-6; D unresolved. Trimming removed 6 bases at V and 7 bases at J, with 10 bases between. The CDR3 runs 12 residues. The germline V gene has CDR1 DFQATT and CDR2 SNEGSKA (reference sequence). CDR3: CSAAPGNSPLHF. The CDR3 DNA is TGCAGTGCCGCGCCGGGGAATTCACCCCTCCACTTT.

This chain links TRBV11-2 with TRBJ2-1; the match to TRBD2 covers 7 bases. This CDR3 is 16 amino acids long. After removal of 1 base from V and 9 bases from J, the junction contained 12 bases not matched to a gene. Germline V CDR1 and CDR2: SGHAT, FQNNGV. The CDR3 bases are TGTGCCAGCAGCTTAGTCCGGGCGGGAGTGAGGGGTGAGCAGTTCTTC. Its translation is CASSLVRAGVRGEQFF.